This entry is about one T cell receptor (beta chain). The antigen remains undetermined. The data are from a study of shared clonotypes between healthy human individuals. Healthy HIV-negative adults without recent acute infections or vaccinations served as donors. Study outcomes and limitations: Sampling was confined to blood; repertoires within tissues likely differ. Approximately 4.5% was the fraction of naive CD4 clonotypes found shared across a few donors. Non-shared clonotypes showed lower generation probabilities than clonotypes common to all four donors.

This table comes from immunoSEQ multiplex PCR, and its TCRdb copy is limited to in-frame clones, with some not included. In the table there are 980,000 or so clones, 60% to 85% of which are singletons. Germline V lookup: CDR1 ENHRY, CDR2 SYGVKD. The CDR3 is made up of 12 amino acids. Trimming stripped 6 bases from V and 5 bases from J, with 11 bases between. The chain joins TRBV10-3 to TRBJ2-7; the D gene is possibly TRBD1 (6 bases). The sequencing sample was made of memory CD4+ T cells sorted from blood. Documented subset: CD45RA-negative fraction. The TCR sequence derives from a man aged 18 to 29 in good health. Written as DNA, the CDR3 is TGTGCCATCAGCCCAGGGGCGGACGAGCAGTACTTC. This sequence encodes CAISPGADEQYF.